This T cell receptor beta chain was sequenced during a study of blood T cell repertoires in COVID-19. Produced via immunoSEQ multiplex PCR; TCRdb's table is partial and in-frame only. The sample shows 94,000 or so clones, roughly 88% of them seen only once. J was trimmed by 3 bases and V by 6 bases; bases with no gene match: 9. Germline-derived CDR1 and CDR2 are LNHDA and SQIVND (reference sequence). This CDR3 spans 16 amino acids. The TCR was taken from a man between 60 and 75 years old with acute or convalescent COVID-19. Material: peripheral blood. The chain carries TRBV19 and TRBJ2-1; 9 bases are shared with TRBD1. CDR3 sequence reads: CASSYSGQGIYNEQFF. DNA of the CDR3: TGTGCCAGTAGCTACTCCGGACAGGGGATCTACAATGAGCAGTTCTTC.